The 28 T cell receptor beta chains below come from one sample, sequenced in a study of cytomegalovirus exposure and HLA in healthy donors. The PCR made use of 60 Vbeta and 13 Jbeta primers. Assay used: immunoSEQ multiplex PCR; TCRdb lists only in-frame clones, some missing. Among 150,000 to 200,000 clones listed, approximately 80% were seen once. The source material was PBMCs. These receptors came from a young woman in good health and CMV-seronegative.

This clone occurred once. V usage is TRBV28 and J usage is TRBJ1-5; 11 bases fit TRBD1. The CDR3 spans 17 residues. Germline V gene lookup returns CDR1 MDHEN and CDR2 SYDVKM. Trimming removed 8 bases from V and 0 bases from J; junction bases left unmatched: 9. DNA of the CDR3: TGTGCCAGCCGACGGACAGGGGGCATCTATAGCAATCAGCCCCAGCATTTT. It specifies CASRRTGGIYSNQPQHF.

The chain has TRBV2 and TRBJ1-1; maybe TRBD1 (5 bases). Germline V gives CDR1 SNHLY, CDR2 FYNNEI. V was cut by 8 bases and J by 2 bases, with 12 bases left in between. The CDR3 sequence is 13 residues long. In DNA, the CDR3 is TGTGCCAGCGAGCGGGACGGAAACACTGAAGCTTTCTTT. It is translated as CASERDGNTEAFF. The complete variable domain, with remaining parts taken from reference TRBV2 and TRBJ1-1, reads EPEVTQTPSHQVTQMGQEVILRCVPISNHLYFYWYRQILGQKVEFLVSFYNNEISEKSEIFDDQFSVERPDGSNFTLKIRSTKLEDSAMYFCASERDGNTEAFFGQGTRLTVV.

CDR3 in DNA: TGTGCCAGCAGCCCCTTAAGTGGCGGGGTATACAATGAGCAGTTCTTC. Its protein is CASSPLSGGVYNEQFF. V usage is TRBV14 and J usage is TRBJ2-1; a weak D match, TRBD2 (6 bases). Germline loops: CDR1 SGHDN, CDR2 FVKESK. V was pared by 4 bases and J by 4 bases, with 17 bases between. The CDR3 consists of 16 residues.

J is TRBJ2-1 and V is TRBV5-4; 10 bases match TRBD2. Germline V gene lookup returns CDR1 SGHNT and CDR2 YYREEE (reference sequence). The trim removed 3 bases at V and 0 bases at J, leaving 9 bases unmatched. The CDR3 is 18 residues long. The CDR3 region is CASSWGLAPKSSYNEQFF. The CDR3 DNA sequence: TGTGCCAGCAGCTGGGGACTAGCGCCTAAGAGCTCCTACAATGAGCAGTTCTTC.

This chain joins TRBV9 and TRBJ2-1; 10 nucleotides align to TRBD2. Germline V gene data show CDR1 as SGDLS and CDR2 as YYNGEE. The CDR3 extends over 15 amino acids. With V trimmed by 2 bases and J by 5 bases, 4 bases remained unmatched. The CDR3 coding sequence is TGTGCCAGCAGCGTTCGACTAGCGGGTAACAATGAGCAGTTCTTC. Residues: CASSVRLAGNNEQFF.

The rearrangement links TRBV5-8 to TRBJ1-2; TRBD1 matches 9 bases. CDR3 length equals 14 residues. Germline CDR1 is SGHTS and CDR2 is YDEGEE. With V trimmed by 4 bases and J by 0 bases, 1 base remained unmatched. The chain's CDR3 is CASSRTGANYGYTF. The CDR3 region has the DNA TGTGCCAGCAGCCGGACAGGGGCTAACTATGGCTACACCTTC.

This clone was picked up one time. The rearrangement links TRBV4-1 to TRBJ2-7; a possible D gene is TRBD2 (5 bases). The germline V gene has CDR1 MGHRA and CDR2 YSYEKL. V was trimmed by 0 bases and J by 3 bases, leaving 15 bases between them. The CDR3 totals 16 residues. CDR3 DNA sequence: TGCGCCAGCAGCCAAGAGTTAGTACAGCGGAACTACGAGCAGTACTTC. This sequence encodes CASSQELVQRNYEQYF.

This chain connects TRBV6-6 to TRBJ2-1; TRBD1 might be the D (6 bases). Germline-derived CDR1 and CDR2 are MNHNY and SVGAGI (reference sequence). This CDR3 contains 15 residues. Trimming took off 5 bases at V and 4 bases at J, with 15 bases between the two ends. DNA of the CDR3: TGTGCCAGCAGTGTTACTACGAGGGGGTACAATGAGCAGTTCTTC. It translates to CASSVTTRGYNEQFF.

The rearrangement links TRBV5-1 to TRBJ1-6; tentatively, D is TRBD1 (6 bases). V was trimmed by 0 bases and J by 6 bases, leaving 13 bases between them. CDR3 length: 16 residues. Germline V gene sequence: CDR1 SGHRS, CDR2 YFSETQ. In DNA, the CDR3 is TGCGCCAGCAGCTTGGAGGGGGATCCGTCTAATTCACCCCTCCACTTT. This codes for CASSLEGDPSNSPLHF.

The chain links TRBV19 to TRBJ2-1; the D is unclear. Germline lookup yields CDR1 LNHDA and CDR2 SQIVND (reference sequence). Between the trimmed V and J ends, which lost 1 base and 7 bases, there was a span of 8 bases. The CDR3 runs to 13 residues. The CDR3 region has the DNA TGTGCCAGTAGTATAGGGCAGATTAATGAGCAGTTCTTC. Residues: CASSIGQINEQFF.

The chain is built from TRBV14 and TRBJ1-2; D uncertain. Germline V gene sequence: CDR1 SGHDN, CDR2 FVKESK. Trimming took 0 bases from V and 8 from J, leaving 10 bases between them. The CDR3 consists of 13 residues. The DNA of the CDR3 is TGTGCCAGCAGCCAAGAGGGTGTAGCCGGCTACACCTTC. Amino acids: CASSQEGVAGYTF.

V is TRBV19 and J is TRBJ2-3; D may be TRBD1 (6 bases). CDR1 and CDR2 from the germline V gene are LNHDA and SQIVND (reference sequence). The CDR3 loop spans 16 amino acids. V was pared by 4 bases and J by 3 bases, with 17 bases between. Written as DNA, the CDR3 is TGTGCCAGTAGTAGACAGGATTTCGGTTGGACAGATACGCAGTATTTT. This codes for CASSRQDFGWTDTQYF.

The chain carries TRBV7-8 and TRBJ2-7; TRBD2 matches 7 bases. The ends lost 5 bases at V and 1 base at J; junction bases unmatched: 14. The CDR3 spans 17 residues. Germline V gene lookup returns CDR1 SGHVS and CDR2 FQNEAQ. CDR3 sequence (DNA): TGTGCCAGCAGCCCAAGGTCCCTAGCGGACCCATCCTACGAGCAGTACTTC. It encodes CASSPRSLADPSYEQYF.

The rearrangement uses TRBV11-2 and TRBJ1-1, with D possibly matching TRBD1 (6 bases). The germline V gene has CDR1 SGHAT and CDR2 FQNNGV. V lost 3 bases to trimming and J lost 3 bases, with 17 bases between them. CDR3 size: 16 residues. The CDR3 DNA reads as TGTGCCAGCAGCTTCACAGGGTTCTCGGTCCACACTGAAGCTTTCTTT. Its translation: CASSFTGFSVHTEAFF. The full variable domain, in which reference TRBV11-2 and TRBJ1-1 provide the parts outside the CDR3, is EAGVAQSPRYKIIEKRQSVAFWCNPISGHATLYWYQQILGQGPKLLIQFQNNGVVDDSQLPKDRFSAERLKGVDSTLKIQPAKLEDSAVYLCASSFTGFSVHTEAFFGQGTRLTVV.

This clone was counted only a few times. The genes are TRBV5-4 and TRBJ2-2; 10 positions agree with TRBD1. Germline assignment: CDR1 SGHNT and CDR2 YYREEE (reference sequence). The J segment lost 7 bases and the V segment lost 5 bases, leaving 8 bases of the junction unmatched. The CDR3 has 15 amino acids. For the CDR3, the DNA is TGTGCCAGCAGACCCGCCGGGACAGGGGTCGGGGAGCTGTTTTTT. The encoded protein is CASRPAGTGVGELFF.

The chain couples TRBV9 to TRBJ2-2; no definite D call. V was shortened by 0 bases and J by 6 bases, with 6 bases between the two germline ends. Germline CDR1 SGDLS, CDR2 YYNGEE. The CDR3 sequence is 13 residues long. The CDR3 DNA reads TGTGCCAGCAGCGTAGCTCCAGCCGGGGAGCTGTTTTTT. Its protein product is CASSVAPAGELFF.

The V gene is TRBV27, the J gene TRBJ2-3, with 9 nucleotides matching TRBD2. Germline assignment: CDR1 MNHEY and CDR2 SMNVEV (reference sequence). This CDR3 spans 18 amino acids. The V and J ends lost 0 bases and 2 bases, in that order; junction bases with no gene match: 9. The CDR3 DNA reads TGTGCCAGCAGTTTATCCCTCTACGCGGGAGGGCCCACAGATACGCAGTATTTT. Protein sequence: CASSLSLYAGGPTDTQYF.

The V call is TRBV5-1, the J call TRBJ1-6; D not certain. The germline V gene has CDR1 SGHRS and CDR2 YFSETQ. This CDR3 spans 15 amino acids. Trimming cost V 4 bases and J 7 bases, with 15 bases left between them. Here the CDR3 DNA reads TGCGCCAGCAGCCCACCAGGAACGGAAAATTCACCCCTCCACTTT. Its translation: CASSPPGTENSPLHF.

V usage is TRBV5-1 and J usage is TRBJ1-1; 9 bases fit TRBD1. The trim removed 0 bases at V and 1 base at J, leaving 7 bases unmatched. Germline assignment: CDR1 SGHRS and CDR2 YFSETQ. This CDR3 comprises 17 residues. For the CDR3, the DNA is TGCGCCAGCAGCTTGGCAGGAGGACAGGGGCCGAACACTGAAGCTTTCTTT. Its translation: CASSLAGGQGPNTEAFF.

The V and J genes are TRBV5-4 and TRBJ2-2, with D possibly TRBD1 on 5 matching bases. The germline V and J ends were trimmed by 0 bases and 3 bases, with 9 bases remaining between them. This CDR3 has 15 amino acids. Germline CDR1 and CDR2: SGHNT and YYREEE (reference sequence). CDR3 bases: TGTGCCAGCAGCTTGGCCGGCAGGGACACCGGGGAGCTGTTTTTT. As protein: CASSLAGRDTGELFF.

The CDR3 loop reads CATSSGDTDTQYF. The CDR3 coding sequence is TGTGCCACCTCTAGCGGGGACACAGATACGCAGTATTTT. The V and J genes are TRBV10-3 and TRBJ2-3; 9 positions agree with TRBD2. V shed 10 bases, J shed 2 bases, and the junction held 4 bases outside the gene matches. The CDR3 runs to 13 residues. Germline assignment: CDR1 ENHRY and CDR2 SYGVKD.

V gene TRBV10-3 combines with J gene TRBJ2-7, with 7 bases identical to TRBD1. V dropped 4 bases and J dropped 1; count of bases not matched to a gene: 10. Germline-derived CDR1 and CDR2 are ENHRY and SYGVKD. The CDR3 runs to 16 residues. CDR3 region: CAISGGRTGVSYEQYF. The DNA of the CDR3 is TGTGCCATCAGTGGGGGCCGTACAGGGGTTTCCTACGAGCAGTACTTC.

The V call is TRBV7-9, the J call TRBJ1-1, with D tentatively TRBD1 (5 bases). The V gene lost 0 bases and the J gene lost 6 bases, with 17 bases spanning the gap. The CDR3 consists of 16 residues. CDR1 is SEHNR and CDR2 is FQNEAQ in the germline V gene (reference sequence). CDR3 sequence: CASSLAHPGFFAEAFF. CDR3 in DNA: TGTGCCAGCAGCTTAGCGCACCCAGGGTTCTTTGCTGAAGCTTTCTTT.

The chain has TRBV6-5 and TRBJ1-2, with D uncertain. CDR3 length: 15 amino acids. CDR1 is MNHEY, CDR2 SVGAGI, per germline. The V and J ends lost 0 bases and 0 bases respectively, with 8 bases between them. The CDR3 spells CASSYSPVPNYGYTF. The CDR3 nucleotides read TGTGCCAGCAGTTACTCTCCGGTTCCTAACTATGGCTACACCTTC.

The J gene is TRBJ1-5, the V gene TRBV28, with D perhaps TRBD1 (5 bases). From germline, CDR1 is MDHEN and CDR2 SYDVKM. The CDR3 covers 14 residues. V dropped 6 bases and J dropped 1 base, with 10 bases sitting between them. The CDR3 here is CASRAGRSNQPQHF. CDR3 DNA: TGTGCCAGCAGGGCAGGGAGGAGCAATCAGCCCCAGCATTTT.

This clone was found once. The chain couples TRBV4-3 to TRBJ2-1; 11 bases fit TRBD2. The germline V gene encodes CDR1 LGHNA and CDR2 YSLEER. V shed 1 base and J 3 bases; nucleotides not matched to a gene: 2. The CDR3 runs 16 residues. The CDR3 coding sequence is TGCGCCAGCAGCCAAGGACTAGCGGGGTACTACAATGAGCAGTTCTTC. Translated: CASSQGLAGYYNEQFF.

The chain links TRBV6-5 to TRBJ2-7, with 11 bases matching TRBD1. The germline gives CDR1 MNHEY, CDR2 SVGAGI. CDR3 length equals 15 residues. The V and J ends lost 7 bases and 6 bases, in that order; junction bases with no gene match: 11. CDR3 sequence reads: CASNPKPDRGPEQYF. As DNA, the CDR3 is TGTGCCAGCAACCCGAAGCCGGACAGGGGGCCCGAGCAGTACTTC.

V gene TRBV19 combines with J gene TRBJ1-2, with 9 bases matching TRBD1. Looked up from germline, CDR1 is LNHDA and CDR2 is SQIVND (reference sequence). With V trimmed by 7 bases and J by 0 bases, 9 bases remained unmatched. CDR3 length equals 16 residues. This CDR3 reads CASTPGTGRTNYGYTF. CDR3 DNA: TGTGCCAGTACCCCCGGGACAGGGCGAACTAACTATGGCTACACCTTC.